Following are 27 T cell receptor beta chains from one sample sequenced in a study of human T cells and chemical hapten exposure. Time point described: patch test 3, about 24 weeks after DPC sensitization. Treatment indicated: therapeutic diphenylcyclopropenone sensitization with weekly scalp DPC. TCRdb re-called the RACE reads through MiXCR, storing one row per CDR3 protein. The sample shows 130,000 or so distinct CDR3 sequences, about 11% of them seen only once. The specimen comprised whole blood, sampled in connection with sensitization to the hapten diphenylcyclopropenone (DPC). The source of these receptors is a woman in her forties or fifties with alopecia areata. Some clones in this sample may be carry-over from other donors' samples.

Comment on this clonotype: This could be a read error, since a much larger clone is one nucleotide away. The CDR3 region is CSILSVPGGMNTEAFF. The CDR3 bases are TGCAGCATTTTGTCAGTCCCTGGGGGGATGAACACTGAAGCTTTCTTT. The rearrangement joins TRBV29-1 to TRBJ1-1; a weak D match, TRBD1 (5 bases). There are 16 residues in the CDR3. The V end lost 8 bases, the J end lost 0 bases, and 22 bases lay between the germline ends. CDR1 is SQVTM and CDR2 is ANQGSEA in the germline V gene.

In its sample, this clonotype was seen many times. This rearrangement joins TRBV6-4 to TRBJ2-1; 7 bases fit TRBD2. The V segment lost 7 bases and the J segment 3 bases; nucleotides outside the gene matches: 15. The V gene's germline CDR1 is MRHNA and CDR2 SNTAGT. This CDR3 comprises 17 residues. The DNA for the CDR3 is TGTGCCAGCACCGGCCCTCACGGACTAGGGGACTACAATGAGCAGTTCTTC. Translating it yields CASTGPHGLGDYNEQFF.

This clonotype was picked up a small number of times. The genes are TRBV27 and TRBJ1-5; D is ambiguous. Deletions cut 5 bases from V and 0 bases from J, with 11 bases between. CDR1 and CDR2 (germline): MNHEY, SMNVEV (reference sequence). This CDR3 is built from 15 residues. The DNA of the CDR3 is TGTGCCAGCAGTCCTTGGACCCTTAGCAATCAGCCCCAGCATTTT. Protein product: CASSPWTLSNQPQHF.

This clonotype was detected a few times. The V gene is TRBV6-1, the J gene TRBJ1-5, with D perhaps matching TRBD1 (6 bases). The V end was cut by 6 bases, the J end by 6 bases, with 12 bases between. The CDR3 runs to 13 residues. Looked up from germline, CDR1 is MNHNS and CDR2 is SASEGT. The CDR3 bases are TGTGCCAGCAGCTCGGGGGCTCGTCAGCCCCAGCATTTT. Its translation is CASSSGARQPQHF.

The rearrangement links TRBV6-2 or TRBV6-3 to TRBJ2-4; D is possibly TRBD2 (5 bases). This CDR3 spans 14 amino acids. Germline CDR1 reads MNHEY; CDR2 reads SVGEGT. CDR3 region: CSAGGAIAKNIQYF. CDR3 nucleotide sequence: TGTTCTGCGGGTGGCGCAATAGCCAAAAACATTCAGTACTTC.

This clonotype came up many times. The chain recombines TRBV29-1 with TRBJ2-5; D might be TRBD1 (6 bases). CDR1 SQVTM and CDR2 ANQGSEA come from the germline V gene. This CDR3 has 11 residues. Trimming took 6 bases from V and 2 from J, leaving 7 bases between them. The CDR3 nucleotides read TGCAGCGTCGGGACACAAGAGACCCAGTACTTC. As protein: CSVGTQETQYF.

The V gene is TRBV24-1, the J gene TRBJ2-1; 10 bases fit TRBD2. The CDR3 is made up of 16 amino acids. Per the germline V gene, CDR1 is KGHDR and CDR2 is SFDVKD. J lost 4 bases, V lost 3 bases, and 5 bases had no gene match. The CDR3 DNA is TGTGCCACCAGTGATAGAGGACTAGCGGCATACAATGAGCAGTTCTTC. It specifies CATSDRGLAAYNEQFF.

This clonotype came up a few times. This chain connects TRBV11-1 to TRBJ2-5; 8 bases agree with TRBD2. From germline, CDR1 is SGHAT and CDR2 FQDESV (reference sequence). V lost 6 bases and J lost 2; bases outside the gene matches: 23. This CDR3 region has 20 residues. CDR3 nucleotides: TGTGCCAGCAGGCGCCCTGGCGGGGGGTCGAGTTACGAGCTTCAAGAGACCCAGTACTTC. Encoded protein: CASRRPGGGSSYELQETQYF.

This clonotype showed up just a few times. The chain carries TRBV29-1 and TRBJ2-7; 7 bases are shared with TRBD1. V lost 6 bases to trimming and J lost 7 bases; unmatched junction nucleotides: 9. The CDR3 runs 12 residues. The germline V gene has CDR1 SQVTM and CDR2 ANQGSEA. This CDR3 is CSVGTARGEQYF. The CDR3 bases are TGCAGCGTAGGGACAGCTCGGGGTGAGCAGTACTTC.

This chain uses TRBV5-1 with TRBJ2-1, with D possibly matching TRBD1 (5 bases). This CDR3 comprises 15 residues. Germline loops: CDR1 SGHRS, CDR2 YFSETQ. V was cut by 0 bases and J by 4 bases, with 11 bases left in between. CDR3 in DNA: TGCGCCAGCAGCTTGGAAGGAGACAGTTACAATGAGCAGTTCTTC. Protein sequence: CASSLEGDSYNEQFF.

The sample holds many counts of this clonotype. The chain joins TRBV4-2 to TRBJ1-1; D is perhaps TRBD1 (5 bases). CDR1 and CDR2 (germline): LGHNA, YNFKEQ. V shed 4 bases and J shed 5 bases, with 20 bases lying between them. The CDR3 loop spans 16 amino acids. CDR3 amino acids: CASSPRSIEQETEAFF. The CDR3 nucleotides read TGTGCCAGCAGCCCGCGGAGTATTGAACAGGAGACTGAAGCTTTCTTT.

This clonotype came up a few times. This chain joins TRBV11-2 and TRBJ2-5; a weak D match, TRBD2 (6 bases). Trimming removed 2 bases from V and 5 bases from J, with 12 bases in between. CDR1 SGHAT and CDR2 FQNNGV come from the germline V gene. The CDR3 is 14 amino acids. The DNA of the CDR3 is TGTGCCAGCAGCTTAATGACGGGGGTCGAGACCCAGTACTTC. This sequence encodes CASSLMTGVETQYF.

Ten or more counts support this clonotype. The CDR3, as DNA: TGCAGCGTTATTGGGGGGACAGGGGGCGAGCAGTACTTC. Its translation: CSVIGGTGGEQYF. The chain combines TRBV29-1 with TRBJ2-7, with 11 bases lining up with TRBD1. The CDR3 is made up of 13 amino acids. Germline values: CDR1 SQVTM, CDR2 ANQGSEA. After removal of 5 bases from V and 6 bases from J, the junction contained 6 bases not matched to a gene.

The rearrangement uses TRBV7-6 and TRBJ2-3; no definite D call. This CDR3 region has 13 residues. Per germline, CDR1 SGHVS and CDR2 FNYEAQ. V was clipped by 1 base and J by 6 bases, with 8 bases between them. CDR3 sequence: CASSLVPRDTQYF. CDR3 nucleotide sequence: TGTGCCAGCAGCTTAGTTCCGCGGGATACGCAGTATTTT.

The chain has TRBV28 and TRBJ2-3; 7 nucleotides line up with TRBD1. CDR1 and CDR2 (germline): MDHEN, SYDVKM. CDR3 length: 13 residues. Trimming took 6 bases from V and 2 from J; bases not matched to a gene: 2. CDR3 bases: TGTGCCAGCAGACAGGGGTACACAGATACGCAGTATTTT. Its translation: CASRQGYTDTQYF.

This clonotype was picked up many times. Here the CDR3 reads CASSSGTKGSAANYGYTF. The CDR3, as DNA: TGTGCCAGCAGTTCCGGGACAAAAGGTTCCGCAGCTAACTATGGCTACACCTTC. The rearrangement links TRBV6-2 or TRBV6-3 to TRBJ1-2, with a possible D match to TRBD1 (6 bases). CDR1 is MNHEY, CDR2 SVGEGT, per germline. The CDR3 covers 18 residues. Trimming took 4 bases from V and 0 from J, leaving 21 bases between them.

This clonotype was seen repeatedly, ten times or more. The CDR3 region has the DNA TGTGCCAGCAGCAGGGGACGGCTGAACACTGAAGCTTTCTTT. Translated, it gives CASSRGRLNTEAFF. This chain joins TRBV5-4 and TRBJ1-1, with a weak D call TRBD1 (5 bases). In germline, CDR1 is SGHNT, CDR2 YYREEE (reference sequence). The CDR3 is 14 residues long. The V and J ends lost 4 bases and 0 bases respectively, with 10 bases between them.

This chain uses TRBV12-3 or TRBV12-4 with TRBJ2-1; 8 nucleotides match TRBD2. The CDR3 covers 18 residues. V dropped 0 bases and J dropped 9; count of bases not matched to a gene: 16. The CDR3 DNA reads TGTGCCAGCAGTTTAGCGTCCCGGGAGGGCTCTTTCTCTCGTGAGCAGTTCTTC. It encodes CASSLASREGSFSREQFF.

V usage is TRBV7-3 and J usage is TRBJ2-1, with D possibly TRBD1 on 6 matching bases. CDR1 is SGHTA and CDR2 is FQGTGA in the germline V gene. This CDR3 is built from 16 residues. The V end was cut by 2 bases, the J end by 9 bases, with 20 bases between. The CDR3 sequence: CASSLAGTKAISEQFF. The CDR3 DNA sequence: TGTGCCAGCAGCTTAGCCGGGACAAAGGCGATAAGTGAGCAGTTCTTC.

V usage is TRBV12-3 or TRBV12-4 and J usage is TRBJ2-7, with 9 bases matching TRBD1. J lost 12 bases, V lost 3 bases, and 15 bases had no gene match. The CDR3 has 15 residues. CDR3: CASSFRTGDPIAVYF. CDR3 DNA sequence: TGTGCCAGCAGTTTCCGGACAGGGGACCCCATCGCGGTGTACTTC.

This clonotype showed up just a few times. The chain recombines TRBV5-1 with TRBJ2-1, with 8 bases lining up with TRBD2. CDR3 length: 15 residues. Per germline, CDR1 SGHRS and CDR2 YFSETQ. Trimming at V came to 3 bases and at J to 5 bases, leaving 7 bases not matched to a gene. CDR3 nucleotides: TGCGCCAGCAGCTCTGTAGCGGGGCCGCACAATGAGCAGTTCTTC. Protein product: CASSSVAGPHNEQFF.

The chain couples TRBV3-1 to TRBJ2-3, with TRBD2 as a possible D gene (5 bases). Trimming shortened V by 0 bases and J by 8 bases, and 6 bases separated the two germline ends. The CDR3 is made up of 12 amino acids. CDR1 and CDR2 (germline): LGHDT, YNNKEL (reference sequence). This CDR3 is CASSQETSTQYF. CDR3 nucleotide sequence: TGTGCCAGCAGCCAAGAAACTAGTACGCAGTATTTT.

The gene calls are TRBV20-1 and TRBJ2-3; 10 bases align to TRBD2. The V and J ends lost 7 bases and 7 bases, in that order; junction bases with no gene match: 8. The germline gives CDR1 DFQATT, CDR2 SNEGSKA (reference sequence). The CDR3 runs to 13 residues. CDR3 nucleotides: TGCAGTGGGAGCGGGAGGGCCATAAATACGCAGTATTTT. Translating gives CSGSGRAINTQYF.

This clonotype was recorded at least ten times. This sequence joins TRBV6-5 and TRBJ1-4; 7 bases line up with TRBD1. The germline gives CDR1 MNHEY, CDR2 SVGAGI. The V gene end was trimmed by 1 base and the J gene end by 6 bases; junction bases not matched to a gene: 2. The CDR3 is 14 residues long. The CDR3, as DNA: TGTGCCAGCAGTTACTACGGGACAGATGAAAAACTGTTTTTT. Translation gives CASSYYGTDEKLFF.

The chain employs TRBV20-1 and TRBJ2-7; 7 bases align to TRBD1. Unmatched junction bases numbered 9, after V lost 4 bases and J lost 0 bases. Germline CDR1 is DFQATT and CDR2 is SNEGSKA (reference sequence). The CDR3 runs to 15 residues. This chain's CDR3 is CSATETGQNSYEQYF. CDR3 coding DNA: TGCAGTGCTACAGAGACAGGGCAAAACTCCTACGAGCAGTACTTC.

The chain carries TRBV12-3 or TRBV12-4 and TRBJ1-5, with TRBD1 matching over 8 bases. The CDR3 length is 15 residues. J gave up 7 bases and V 3 bases, and 8 bases lay outside the gene matches. CDR3 loop: CASSLTGDPGQPQHF. The CDR3, as DNA: TGTGCCAGCAGTTTGACAGGGGACCCTGGGCAGCCCCAGCATTTT.

This clonotype was counted a few times. This chain uses TRBV3-1 with TRBJ2-7; D gene unclear. Germline CDR1 LGHDT, CDR2 YNNKEL (reference sequence). The CDR3 extends over 15 amino acids. Trimming took off 4 bases at V and 2 bases at J, with 15 bases between the two ends. CDR3 region: CASSPGPEPAYEQYF. As DNA, the CDR3 is TGTGCCAGCAGCCCAGGTCCCGAACCGGCCTACGAGCAGTACTTC.